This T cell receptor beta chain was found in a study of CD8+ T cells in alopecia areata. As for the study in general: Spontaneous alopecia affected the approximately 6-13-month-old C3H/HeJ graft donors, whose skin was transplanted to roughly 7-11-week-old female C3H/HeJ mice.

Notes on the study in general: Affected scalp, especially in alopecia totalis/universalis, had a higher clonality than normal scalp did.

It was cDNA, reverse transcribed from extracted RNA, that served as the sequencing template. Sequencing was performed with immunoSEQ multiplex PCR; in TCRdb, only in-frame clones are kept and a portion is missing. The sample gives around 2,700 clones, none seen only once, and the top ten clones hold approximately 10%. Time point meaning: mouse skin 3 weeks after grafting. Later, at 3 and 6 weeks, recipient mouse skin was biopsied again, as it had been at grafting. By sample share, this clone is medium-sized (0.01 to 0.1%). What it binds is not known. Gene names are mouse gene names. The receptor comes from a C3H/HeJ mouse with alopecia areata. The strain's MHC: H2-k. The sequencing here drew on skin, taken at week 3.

The part of the CDR3 DNA that was read is TGTGCCAGCAGTGAGTGGGGGTCCTCCTAT. This encodes CASSEWGSSY. The whole CDR3 is CASSEWGSSYEQYF. The chain recombines TRBV13-3 with TRBJ2-7; D might be TRBD2 (6 bases). Read data end 4 residues before the CDR3 end; the end is taken from the germline J gene. The CDR3 covers 14 residues. Trimming removed 2 bases from V and 0 bases from J, with 9 bases in between. Looked up from germline, CDR1 is NNHDY and CDR2 is SYVADS.